The next 17 T cell receptor beta chains were all read from a single sample in a study of neurological immune-mediated disorders. TCRdb reprocessed the 5' RACE reads via MiXCR and lists one record per CDR3 protein. The sample holds some 77,000 distinct CDR3 sequences, around 15% seen once. The time point denotes: longitudinal time-point 1 (baseline). Specimen: PBMCs. These receptors all come from a female donor with HTLV-1-associated myelopathy (HAM/TSP).

The V gene is TRBV12-3 or TRBV12-4, the J gene TRBJ1-1, with a possible D match to TRBD1 (5 bases). The CDR3 consists of 15 residues. Trimming shortened V by 4 bases and J by 2 bases, and 14 bases separated the two germline ends. Here the CDR3 DNA reads TGTGCCAGCAGTTCCCGGCAGGGTGTTAACACTGAAGCTTTCTTT. Its translation: CASSSRQGVNTEAFF.

As to this clonotype: One base away lies a much larger clone, so this may be a sequencing read error. The genes are TRBV6-5 and TRBJ2-3; tentative D call: TRBD2 (6 bases). Trimming left V 5 bases short and J 5 bases short, with 23 bases between. The germline V gene encodes CDR1 MNHEY and CDR2 SVGAGI. The CDR3 contains 17 residues. The DNA of the CDR3 is TGTGCCAGCAGTATGGTGGGACCCCAATTGGGGGGAGATACGCAGTATTTT. Encoded protein: CASSMVGPQLGGDTQYF.

To note about this clonotype: One junction end disagrees with the germline gene, perhaps due to a read error. This chain links TRBV28 with TRBJ2-1; 10 bases align to TRBD2. This CDR3 spans 16 amino acids. Germline V lookup: CDR1 MDHEN, CDR2 SYDVKM. The CDR3 DNA reads as TGTGCCGGCAATCGTCTCGGACTAGCGGACGACAATGATCAGTTCTTC. Residues: CAGNRLGLADDNDQFF.

Ten or more counts support this clonotype. The rearrangement links TRBV7-2 to TRBJ2-3; D gene ambiguous. Deletions cut 1 base from V and 7 bases from J, with 6 bases between. Germline V lookup: CDR1 SGHTA, CDR2 FQGNSA. CDR3 size: 12 residues. CDR3: CASSLGSNTQYF. The CDR3 DNA sequence: TGTGCCAGCAGCTTAGGCTCAAATACGCAGTATTTT.

This clonotype was observed a few times. This chain connects TRBV28 to TRBJ2-7; 9 bases fit TRBD1. Trimming took 5 bases from V and 7 from J; bases not matched to a gene: 12. Germline V lookup: CDR1 MDHEN, CDR2 SYDVKM. The CDR3 extends over 15 amino acids. CDR3 nucleotides: TGTGCCAGCAGTCCCCCGACAGGGGGTTTCGCTGAGCAGTACTTC. It specifies CASSPPTGGFAEQYF. The complete variable domain, with remaining parts taken from reference TRBV28 and TRBJ2-7, reads DVKVTQSSRYLVKRTGEKVFLECVQDMDHENMFWYRQDPGLGLRLIYFSYDVKMKEKGDIPEGYSVSREKKERFSLILESASTNQTSMYLCASSPPTGGFAEQYFGPGTRLTVT.

Ten or more counts support this clonotype. CDR3 sequence (DNA): TGTGCCAGCAGTCCCCTCGGCACAGATACGCAGTATTTT. Translating gives CASSPLGTDTQYF. The rearrangement uses TRBV6-5 and TRBJ2-3; no definite D call. CDR1 is MNHEY, CDR2 SVGAGI, per germline. V lost 5 bases to trimming and J lost 1 base, with 7 bases between them. This CDR3 comprises 13 residues.

There are many counts of this clonotype. V and J are TRBV20-1 and TRBJ2-2, with 7 bases aligning to TRBD1. The CDR3 totals 13 residues. The V gene's germline CDR1 is DFQATT and CDR2 SNEGSKA (reference sequence). V shed 3 bases and J 5 bases; nucleotides not matched to a gene: 3. CDR3 amino acids: CSASLQGTGELFF. CDR3 coding DNA: TGCAGTGCTAGCTTACAGGGGACCGGGGAGCTGTTTTTT.

This clonotype was detected ten times or more. The chain has TRBV10-3 and TRBJ2-3; maybe TRBD1 (7 bases). The germline V gene has CDR1 ENHRY and CDR2 SYGVKD. V shed 10 bases and J shed 0 bases, with 20 bases lying between them. This CDR3 comprises 16 residues. CDR3 sequence: CATSGVGGQSTDTQYF. CDR3 nucleotides: TGTGCCACCTCGGGGGTAGGGGGCCAGAGCACAGATACGCAGTATTTT.

In its sample, this clonotype was seen many times. V is TRBV27 and J is TRBJ2-2; TRBD2 might be the D (7 bases). Per germline, CDR1 MNHEY and CDR2 SMNVEV (reference sequence). This CDR3 is built from 14 residues. V dropped 3 bases and J dropped 7 bases, with 12 bases sitting between them. The CDR3 spells CASSFQGRGGELFF. The CDR3 DNA is TGTGCCAGCAGTTTCCAGGGGAGGGGCGGGGAGCTGTTTTTT.

This clonotype was observed at least ten times. J is TRBJ2-1 and V is TRBV5-1; tentative D call: TRBD1 (6 bases). With 0 bases removed from V and 7 bases from J, the gap between germline ends came to 14 bases. The CDR3 is made up of 15 amino acids. CDR1 SGHRS and CDR2 YFSETQ come from the germline V gene. CDR3 amino acids: CASSLVGQTRNEQFF. CDR3 bases: TGCGCCAGCAGCTTGGTTGGACAGACGCGGAATGAGCAGTTCTTC.

The table lists this clonotype with a count of one. A single base separates this from a much larger clone, so it may be a read error. Given the absence of the conserved phenylalanine or tryptophan at the CDR3 end, a read error is likely. The V gene is TRBV14, the J gene TRBJ2-7; D not certain. From germline, CDR1 is SGHDN and CDR2 FVKESK. The CDR3 is 14 residues long. Trimming stripped 3 bases from V and 4 bases from J, with 13 bases between. This CDR3 reads CASSHEGILYEQYS. As DNA, the CDR3 is TGTGCCAGCAGCCATGAAGGGATATTGTACGAGCAGTACTCC.

This clonotype was seen repeatedly, ten times or more. The chain recombines TRBV9 with TRBJ1-2, with D maybe TRBD1 (6 bases). Germline V gives CDR1 SGDLS, CDR2 YYNGEE. V lost 0 bases, J lost 3 bases, and 6 bases lay in between. This CDR3 spans 13 amino acids. The chain's CDR3 is CASSVAGDYGYTF. The DNA of the CDR3 is TGTGCCAGCAGCGTAGCAGGGGACTATGGCTACACCTTC.

This clonotype showed up many times. The V call is TRBV4-2, the J call TRBJ2-1; no clear D gene. This CDR3 has 14 amino acids. Trimming took off 4 bases at V and 4 bases at J, with 11 bases between the two ends. Looked up from germline, CDR1 is LGHNA and CDR2 is YNFKEQ. CDR3 protein: CASSPPGTYNEQFF. The CDR3 DNA reads TGTGCCAGCAGCCCCCCGGGCACGTACAATGAGCAGTTCTTC.

CDR3 residues: CATVGPGVYEQYF. In DNA, the CDR3 is TGTGCCACCGTGGGGCCGGGGGTCTACGAGCAGTACTTC. The chain is built from TRBV6-5 and TRBJ2-7; possibly TRBD2 for D (6 bases). Germline lookup yields CDR1 MNHEY and CDR2 SVGAGI. This CDR3 spans 13 amino acids. Trimming stripped 10 bases from V and 3 bases from J, with 16 bases between.

As DNA, the CDR3 is TGTGCCAGCAGTGACCAGACAGGGGGCAGTCCCTACGAGCAGTACTTC. Translated, it gives CASSDQTGGSPYEQYF. The chain carries TRBV6-1 and TRBJ2-7; 10 bases map to TRBD1. This CDR3 is 16 amino acids long. CDR1 is MNHNS, CDR2 SASEGT, per germline. With 3 bases clipped from V and 2 bases from J, the junction kept 7 bases outside the gene matches.

This clonotype was detected many times. The V and J genes are TRBV5-6 and TRBJ2-7; D not certain. From germline, CDR1 is SGHDT and CDR2 YYEEEE. The CDR3 is 16 amino acids. V was cut by 4 bases and J by 2 bases, with 19 bases left in between. The CDR3 protein is CASSPPHIEGTYEQYF. The DNA of the CDR3 is TGTGCCAGCAGCCCCCCCCACATAGAAGGCACCTACGAGCAGTACTTC.

In its sample, this clonotype was seen many times. The V and J genes are TRBV29-1 and TRBJ2-3; D gene ambiguous. Trimming pared 2 bases from V and 1 base from J, leaving 4 bases between. CDR3 length: 12 amino acids. The germline gives CDR1 SQVTM, CDR2 ANQGSEA. The CDR3 region has the DNA TGCAGCGTTGAACCTGGCACAGATACGCAGTATTTT. It translates to CSVEPGTDTQYF.